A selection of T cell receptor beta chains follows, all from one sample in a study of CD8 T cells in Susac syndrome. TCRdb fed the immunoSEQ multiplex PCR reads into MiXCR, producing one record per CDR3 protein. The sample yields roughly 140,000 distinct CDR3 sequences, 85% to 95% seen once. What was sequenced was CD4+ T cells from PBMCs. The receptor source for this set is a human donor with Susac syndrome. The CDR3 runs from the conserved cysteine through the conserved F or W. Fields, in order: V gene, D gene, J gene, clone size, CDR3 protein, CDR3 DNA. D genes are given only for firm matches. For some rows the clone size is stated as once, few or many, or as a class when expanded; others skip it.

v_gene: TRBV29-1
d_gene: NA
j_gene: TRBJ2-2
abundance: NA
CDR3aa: CSVAPFTGSAGELFF
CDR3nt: TGCAGCGTTGCCCCCTTTACAGGGTCCGCCGGGGAGCTGTTTTTT

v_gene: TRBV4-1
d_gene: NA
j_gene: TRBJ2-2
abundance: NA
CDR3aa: CASSQDWKSTGELFF
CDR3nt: TGCGCCAGCAGCCAAGATTGGAAGAGCACCGGGGAGCTGTTTTTT

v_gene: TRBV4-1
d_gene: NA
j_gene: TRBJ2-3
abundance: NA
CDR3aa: CASSQVITDTQYF
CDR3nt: TGCGCCAGCAGCCAAGTGATCACAGATACGCAGTATTTT

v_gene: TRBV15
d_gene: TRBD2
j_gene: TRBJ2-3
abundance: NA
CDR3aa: CATSREGGRVAGGLPDTQYF
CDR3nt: TGTGCCACCAGCAGAGAGGGCGGCAGGGTAGCGGGGGGGCTCCCAGATACGCAGTATTTT

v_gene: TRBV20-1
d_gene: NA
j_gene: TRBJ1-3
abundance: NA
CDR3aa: CSRQAGNTIYF
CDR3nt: TGCAGCCGACAGGCTGGAAACACCATATATTTT

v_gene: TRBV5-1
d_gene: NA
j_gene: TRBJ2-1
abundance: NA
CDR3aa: CASSLAPGDEQFF
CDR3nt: TGCGCCAGCAGCTTGGCCCCGGGGGATGAGCAGTTCTTC

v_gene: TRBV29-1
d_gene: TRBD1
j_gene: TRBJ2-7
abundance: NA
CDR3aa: CSGTDRGREQYF
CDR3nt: TGCAGCGGCACGGACAGGGGCCGGGAGCAGTACTTC

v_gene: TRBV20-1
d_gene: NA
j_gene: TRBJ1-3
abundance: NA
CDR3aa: CSAESSSGNTIYF
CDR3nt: TGCAGTGCCGAGTCTAGCTCTGGAAACACCATATATTTT

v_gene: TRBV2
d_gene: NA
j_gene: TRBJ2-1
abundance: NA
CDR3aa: CASSYRRVGYNEQFF
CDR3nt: TGTGCCAGCAGTTACCGACGGGTTGGATACAATGAGCAGTTCTTC

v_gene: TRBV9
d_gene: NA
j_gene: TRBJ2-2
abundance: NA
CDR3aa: CASSNPETNANTGELFF
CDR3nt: TGTGCCAGCAGCAATCCCGAGACCAACGCGAACACCGGGGAGCTGTTTTTT

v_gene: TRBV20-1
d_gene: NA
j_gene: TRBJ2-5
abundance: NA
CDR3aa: CSAPWSQETQYF
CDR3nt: TGCAGTGCCCCGTGGTCGCAAGAGACCCAGTACTTC

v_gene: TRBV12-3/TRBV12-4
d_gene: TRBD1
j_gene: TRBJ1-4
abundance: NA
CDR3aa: CASSSGQVNEKLFF
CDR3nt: TGTGCCAGCAGCTCGGGACAGGTGAATGAAAAACTGTTTTTT

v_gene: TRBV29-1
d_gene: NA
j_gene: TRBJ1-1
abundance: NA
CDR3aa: CSVSREVTEAFF
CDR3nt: TGCAGCGTTTCGAGGGAGGTAACTGAAGCTTTCTTT

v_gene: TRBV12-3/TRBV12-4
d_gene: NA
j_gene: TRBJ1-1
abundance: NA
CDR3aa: CASRRQPGEAFF
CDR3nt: TGTGCCAGCAGACGACAACCCGGTGAAGCTTTCTTT

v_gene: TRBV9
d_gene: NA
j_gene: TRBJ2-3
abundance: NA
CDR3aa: CASSVVGADTQYF
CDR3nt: TGTGCCAGCAGCGTAGTCGGGGCAGATACGCAGTATTTT

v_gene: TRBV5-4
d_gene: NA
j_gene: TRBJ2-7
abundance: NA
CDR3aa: CASSFSADPGEQYF
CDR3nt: TGTGCCAGCAGCTTTAGCGCGGATCCGGGGGAGCAGTACTTC

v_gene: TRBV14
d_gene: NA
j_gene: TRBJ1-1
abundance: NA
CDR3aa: CASSRLGVGDTEAFF
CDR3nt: TGTGCCAGCAGCCGCTTAGGGGTGGGGGACACTGAAGCTTTCTTT

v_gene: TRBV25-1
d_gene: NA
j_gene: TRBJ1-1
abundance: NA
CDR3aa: CASSEQGGAFF
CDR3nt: TGTGCCAGCAGTGAACAGGGTGGAGCTTTCTTT

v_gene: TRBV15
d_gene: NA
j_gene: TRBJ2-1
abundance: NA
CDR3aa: CATSREPPGQFF
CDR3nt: TGTGCCACCAGCAGAGAGCCCCCCGGGCAGTTCTTC

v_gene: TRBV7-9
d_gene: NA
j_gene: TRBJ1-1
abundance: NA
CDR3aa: CASSFEVDTEAFF
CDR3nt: TGTGCCAGCAGCTTCGAGGTGGACACTGAAGCTTTCTTT

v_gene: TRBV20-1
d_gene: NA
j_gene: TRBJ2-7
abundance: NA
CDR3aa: CSARMGAKDEQYF
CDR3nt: TGCAGTGCTAGGATGGGGGCGAAGGACGAGCAGTACTTC

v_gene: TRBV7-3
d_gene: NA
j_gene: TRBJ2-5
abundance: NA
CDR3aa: CASSLYRKETQYF
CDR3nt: TGTGCCAGCAGCTTATATAGAAAAGAGACCCAGTACTTC

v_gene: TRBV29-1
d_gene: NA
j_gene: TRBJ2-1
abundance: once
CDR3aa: CSVEKSTGLDEQFF
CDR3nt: TGCAGCGTTGAAAAATCAACAGGACTCGATGAGCAGTTCTTC

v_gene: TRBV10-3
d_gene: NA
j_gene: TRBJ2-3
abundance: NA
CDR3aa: CAIRERGGADTQYF
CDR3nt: TGTGCCATCAGGGAAAGGGGTGGAGCAGATACGCAGTATTTT

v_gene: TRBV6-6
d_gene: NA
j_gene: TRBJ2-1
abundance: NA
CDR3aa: CASSPPQSYNEQFF
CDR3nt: TGTGCCAGCAGTCCCCCCCAGTCCTACAATGAGCAGTTCTTC

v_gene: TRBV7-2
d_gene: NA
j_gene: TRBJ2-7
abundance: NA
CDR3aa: CASSLGQGGSYEQYF
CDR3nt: TGTGCCAGCAGCTTAGGGCAGGGGGGTTCTTACGAGCAGTACTTC

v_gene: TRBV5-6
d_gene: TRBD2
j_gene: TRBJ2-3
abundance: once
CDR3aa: CASSGGTSGRTDTQYF
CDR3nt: TGTGCCAGCAGCGGCGGGACTAGCGGGAGGACAGATACGCAGTATTTT

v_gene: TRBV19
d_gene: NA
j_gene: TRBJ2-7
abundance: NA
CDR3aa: CASSIRFTGYEQYF
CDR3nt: TGTGCCAGTAGTATTAGGTTTACAGGCTACGAGCAGTACTTC

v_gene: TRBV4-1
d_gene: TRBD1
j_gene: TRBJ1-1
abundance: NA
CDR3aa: CASSQDGRGKMRVRTEAFF
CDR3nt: TGCGCCAGCAGCCAAGATGGCAGGGGGAAGATGAGAGTAAGAACTGAAGCTTTCTTT

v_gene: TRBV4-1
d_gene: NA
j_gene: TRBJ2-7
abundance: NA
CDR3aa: CASSQGEFSRASWEQYF
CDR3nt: TGCGCCAGCAGCCAAGGAGAATTTAGCAGGGCCTCCTGGGAGCAGTACTTC

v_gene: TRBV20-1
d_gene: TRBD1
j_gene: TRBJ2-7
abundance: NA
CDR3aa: CSAPAGTGGYEQYF
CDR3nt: TGCAGTGCCCCCGCCGGGACAGGGGGCTACGAGCAGTACTTC

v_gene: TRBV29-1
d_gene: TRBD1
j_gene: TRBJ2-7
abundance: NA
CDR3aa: CSVGQGSYEQYF
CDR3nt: TGCAGCGTTGGACAGGGTAGCTACGAGCAGTACTTC

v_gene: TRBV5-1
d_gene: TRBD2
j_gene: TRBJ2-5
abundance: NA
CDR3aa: CASSSGDYPAETQYF
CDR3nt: TGCGCCAGCAGCTCGGGGGACTACCCCGCCGAGACCCAGTACTTC

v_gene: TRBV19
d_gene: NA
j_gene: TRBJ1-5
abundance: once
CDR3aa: CASSNRLTQPQHF
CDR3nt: TGTGCCAGTAGCAACAGGTTGACTCAGCCCCAGCATTTT

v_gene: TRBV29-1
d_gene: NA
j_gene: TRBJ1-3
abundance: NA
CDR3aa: CSVEVRGSGNTIYF
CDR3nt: TGCAGCGTTGAAGTTCGGGGCTCTGGAAACACCATATATTTT

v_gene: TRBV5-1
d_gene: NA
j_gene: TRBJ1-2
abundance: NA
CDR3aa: CASSPELLYAGYTF
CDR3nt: TGCGCCAGCAGCCCGGAACTACTGTATGCCGGCTACACCTTC

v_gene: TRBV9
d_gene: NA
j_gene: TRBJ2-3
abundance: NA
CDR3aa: CASSVGVGRPDTQYF
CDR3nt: TGTGCCAGCAGCGTAGGCGTTGGTCGCCCAGATACGCAGTATTTT

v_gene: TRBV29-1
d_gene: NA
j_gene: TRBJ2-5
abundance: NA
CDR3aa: CSVSWTETQYF
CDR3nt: TGCAGCGTTTCCTGGACAGAGACCCAGTACTTC

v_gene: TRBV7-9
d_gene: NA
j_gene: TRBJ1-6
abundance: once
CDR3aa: CASSSPRGTSSSPLHF
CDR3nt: TGTGCCAGCAGCTCCCCCCGGGGGACCTCGAGTTCACCCCTCCACTTT

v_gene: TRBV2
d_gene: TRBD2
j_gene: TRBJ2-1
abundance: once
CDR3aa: CASSVRLAGVSSYNEQFF
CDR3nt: TGTGCCAGCAGTGTGCGACTAGCGGGGGTTAGCTCCTACAATGAGCAGTTCTTC

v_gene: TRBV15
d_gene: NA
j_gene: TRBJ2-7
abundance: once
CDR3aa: CATSRDARYEQYF
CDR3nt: TGTGCCACCAGCAGAGATGCCCGGTACGAGCAGTACTTC

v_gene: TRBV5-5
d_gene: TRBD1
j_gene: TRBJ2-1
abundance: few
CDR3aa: CASSSMTGPEQFF
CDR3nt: TGTGCCAGCAGCAGCATGACAGGGCCTGAGCAGTTCTTC

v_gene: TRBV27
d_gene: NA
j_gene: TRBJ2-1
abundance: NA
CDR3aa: CASSLVNPTRNEQFF
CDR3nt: TGTGCCAGCAGTCTAGTCAACCCGACTCGAAATGAGCAGTTCTTC

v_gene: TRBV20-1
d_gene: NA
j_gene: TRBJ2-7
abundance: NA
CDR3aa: CSAREPPGEQYF
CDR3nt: TGCAGTGCTAGAGAGCCCCCCGGCGAGCAGTACTTC

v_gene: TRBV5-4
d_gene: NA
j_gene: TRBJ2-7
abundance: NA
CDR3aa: CASSSRRSEVHEQYF
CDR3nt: TGTGCCAGCAGCTCACGACGTAGCGAAGTCCACGAGCAGTACTTC

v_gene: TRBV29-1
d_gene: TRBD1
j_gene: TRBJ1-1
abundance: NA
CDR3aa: CSVLTGVNTEAFF
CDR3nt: TGCAGCGTTTTGACAGGGGTGAACACTGAAGCTTTCTTT

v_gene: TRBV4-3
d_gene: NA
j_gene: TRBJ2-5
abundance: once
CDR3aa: CASSQAGQGETQYF
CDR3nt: TGCGCCAGCAGCCAAGCTGGCCAGGGGGAGACCCAGTACTTC

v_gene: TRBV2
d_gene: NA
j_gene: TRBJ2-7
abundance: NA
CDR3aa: CASSLDSRNYEQYF
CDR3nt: TGTGCCAGCAGTCTCGACAGTCGGAACTACGAGCAGTACTTC

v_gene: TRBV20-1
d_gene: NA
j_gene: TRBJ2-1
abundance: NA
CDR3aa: CSARGGLTAYNEQFF
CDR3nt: TGCAGTGCTAGAGGTGGCCTCACGGCTTACAATGAGCAGTTCTTC

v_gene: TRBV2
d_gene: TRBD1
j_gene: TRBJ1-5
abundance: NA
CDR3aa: CASSEQRQGSQPQHF
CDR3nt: TGTGCCAGCAGTGAACAAAGACAGGGGAGCCAGCCCCAGCATTTT

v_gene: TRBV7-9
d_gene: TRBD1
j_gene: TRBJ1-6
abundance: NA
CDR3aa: CASSLRDSTYNSPLHF
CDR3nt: TGTGCCAGCAGCTTGCGGGACAGCACCTATAATTCACCCCTCCACTTT

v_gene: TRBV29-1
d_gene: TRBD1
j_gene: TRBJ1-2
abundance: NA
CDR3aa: CSARGQGPYGYTF
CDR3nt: TGCAGCGCCCGAGGACAGGGCCCCTATGGCTACACCTTC

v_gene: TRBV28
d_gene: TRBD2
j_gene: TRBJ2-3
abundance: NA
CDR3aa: CASYPGGLAGATDTQYF
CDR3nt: TGTGCCAGCTATCCGGGCGGCCTAGCGGGGGCAACAGATACGCAGTATTTT

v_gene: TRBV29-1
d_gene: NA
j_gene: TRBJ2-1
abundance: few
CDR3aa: CSVDGGTYNEQFF
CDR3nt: TGCAGCGTTGATGGAGGGACCTACAATGAGCAGTTCTTC

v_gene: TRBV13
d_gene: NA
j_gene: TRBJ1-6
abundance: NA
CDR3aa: CASSPSMGSPLHF
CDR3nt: TGTGCCAGCAGCCCCTCCATGGGTTCACCCCTCCACTTT

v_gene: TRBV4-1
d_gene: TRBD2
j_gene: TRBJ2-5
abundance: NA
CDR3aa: CASSQDEGIAGGYQETQYF
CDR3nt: TGCGCCAGCAGCCAAGATGAGGGAATAGCGGGGGGGTACCAAGAGACCCAGTACTTC

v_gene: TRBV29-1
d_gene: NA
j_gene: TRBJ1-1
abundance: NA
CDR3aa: CSVEGGPTDEAFF
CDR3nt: TGCAGCGTTGAAGGGGGGCCAACGGATGAAGCTTTCTTT

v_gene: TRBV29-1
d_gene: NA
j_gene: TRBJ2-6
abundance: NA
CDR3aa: CSVEVVGANVLTF
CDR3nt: TGCAGCGTTGAGGTTGTTGGGGCCAACGTCCTGACTTTC

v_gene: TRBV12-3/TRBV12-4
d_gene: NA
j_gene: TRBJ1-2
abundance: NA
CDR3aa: CASSPTGFDGYTF
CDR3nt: TGTGCCAGCAGTCCTACAGGGTTTGATGGCTACACCTTC